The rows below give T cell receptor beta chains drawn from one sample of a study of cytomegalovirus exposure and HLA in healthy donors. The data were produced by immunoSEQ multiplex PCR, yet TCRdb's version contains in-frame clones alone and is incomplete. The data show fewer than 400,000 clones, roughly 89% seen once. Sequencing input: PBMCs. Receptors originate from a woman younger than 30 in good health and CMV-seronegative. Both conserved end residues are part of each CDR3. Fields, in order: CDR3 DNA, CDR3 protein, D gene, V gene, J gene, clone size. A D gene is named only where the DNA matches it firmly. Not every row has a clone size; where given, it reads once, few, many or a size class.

TGTGCCAGCAGCCCCCACGACTCGTACGAGCAGTACTTC	CASSPHDSYEQYF	-	TRBV7-3	TRBJ2-7	few
TGTGCCAGCAGCTTAGGCTCCCCCCGGCGGGACCAGACCCAGTACTTC	CASSLGSPRRDQTQYF	-	TRBV7-9	TRBJ2-5	-
TGTGCCAGCGGACCGGGATCGGGCGGTGAGCAGTTCTTC	CASGPGSGGEQFF	-	TRBV7-3	TRBJ2-1	-
TGTGCCAGCAGCTTAGGTACAGGAGTGACCTACGAGCAGTACTTC	CASSLGTGVTYEQYF	-	TRBV11-2	TRBJ2-7	-
TGTGCCAGCAGTGAAAGTCAGGGGTCCTACGAGCAGTACTTC	CASSESQGSYEQYF	-	TRBV2	TRBJ2-7	-
TGTGCCAGCAGTCCTCTCACAGGGTTTACTGAAGCTTTCTTT	CASSPLTGFTEAFF	-	TRBV27	TRBJ1-1	-
TGTGCCAGCAGTTACGGACTAGCGGGAATCACAGATACGCAGTATTTT	CASSYGLAGITDTQYF	TRBD2	TRBV6-5	TRBJ2-3	-
TGCAGTGCTGCCCTCAGGGGCGAGCAGTACTTC	CSAALRGEQYF	-	TRBV20-1	TRBJ2-7	-
TGTGCCAGCAGGTTCCGGGACAGGCCCAATCAGCCCCAGCATTTT	CASRFRDRPNQPQHF	TRBD1	TRBV27	TRBJ1-5	-
TGTGCCAGCAGCCCCGACCCCCGACAGGAAGGATACGGGGAGCTGTTTTTT	CASSPDPRQEGYGELFF	-	TRBV2	TRBJ2-2	-
TGTGCCAGCAGCCCTCCAAACGGGGAAGAGACCCAGTACTTC	CASSPPNGEETQYF	-	TRBV7-6	TRBJ2-5	-
TGCGCCAGCAGCTTGGTAGCGGGGCCTGGAAACACCATATATTTT	CASSLVAGPGNTIYF	-	TRBV5-1	TRBJ1-3	-
TGTGCCAGCAGTTCACCGGGACAGGATATAAACGGCTACACCTTC	CASSSPGQDINGYTF	TRBD1	TRBV28	TRBJ1-2	once
TGCGCCAGCAGCCAAGAACCAGCGGGAGTAGCTTACGAGCAGTACTTC	CASSQEPAGVAYEQYF	TRBD2	TRBV4-3	TRBJ2-7	-
TGTGCCAGCAGTTCCCCTTCGGCTAATGAAAAACTGTTTTTT	CASSSPSANEKLFF	-	TRBV27	TRBJ1-4	once
TGTGCCAGCAGCGTAGGGGGAGGCACCGGGGAGCTGTTTTTT	CASSVGGGTGELFF	-	TRBV9	TRBJ2-2	-
TGTGCCAGCAGCCCCGGGACCTACGAGCAGTACTTC	CASSPGTYEQYF	-	TRBV6-5	TRBJ2-7	-
TGTGCCAGCAGCTCTTGGCCCCCAGGCGAAAAACTGTTTTTT	CASSSWPPGEKLFF	-	TRBV7-2	TRBJ1-4	-
TGCGCCAGCAGCTTGGGTGGGAGGGAAGAGACCCAGTACTTC	CASSLGGREETQYF	TRBD2	TRBV5-1	TRBJ2-5	-
TGTGCCAGTAGTCACGCACCGGGGGGTGGACCCTTC	CASSHAPGGGPF	TRBD2	TRBV19	TRBJ2-7	-
TGTGCCAGCAGCTTAGAGTCGAACACCGGGGAGCTGTTTTTT	CASSLESNTGELFF	-	TRBV7-3	TRBJ2-2	-
TGCGCCAGCAGCCCCCCGGGACAGGGGGCGCGGGGTGAAAAACTGTTTTTT	CASSPPGQGARGEKLFF	TRBD1	TRBV4-1	TRBJ1-4	-
TGTGCCAGCAGCTTCTTGGGGCGGGATAACACAGATACGCAGTATTTT	CASSFLGRDNTDTQYF	-	TRBV5-6	TRBJ2-3	-
TGCAGCGTTAGCGGGAGGCACACAGATACGCAGTATTTT	CSVSGRHTDTQYF	TRBD2	TRBV29-1	TRBJ2-3	-
TGTGCCTTCCTCAGAAACACTGAAGCTTTCTTT	CAFLRNTEAFF	-	TRBV30	TRBJ1-1	once